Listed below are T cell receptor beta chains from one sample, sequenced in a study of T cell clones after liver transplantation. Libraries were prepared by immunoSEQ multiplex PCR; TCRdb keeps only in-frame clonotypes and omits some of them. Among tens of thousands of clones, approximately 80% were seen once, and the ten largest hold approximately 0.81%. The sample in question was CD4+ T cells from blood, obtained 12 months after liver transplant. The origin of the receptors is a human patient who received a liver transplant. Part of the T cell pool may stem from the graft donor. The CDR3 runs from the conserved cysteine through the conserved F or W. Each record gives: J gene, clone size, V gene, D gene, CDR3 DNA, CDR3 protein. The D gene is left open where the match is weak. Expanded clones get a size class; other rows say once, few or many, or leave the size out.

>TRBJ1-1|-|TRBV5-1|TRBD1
TGCGCCAGCAGCCGTCTTGACAGGGGAGGACTAGAAGCTTTCTTT
CASSRLDRGGLEAFF
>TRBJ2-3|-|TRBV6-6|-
TGTGCCAGCAGTTACTACAGGGAGGGGGATACGCAGTATTTT
CASSYYREGDTQYF
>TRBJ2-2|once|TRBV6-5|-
TGTGCCAGCAGACGGGTTCGGACCGGGGAGCTGTTTTTT
CASRRVRTGELFF
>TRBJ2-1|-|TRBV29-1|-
TGCAGCGTTGAAGTGCCGCCGGGCGATGAGCAGTTCTTC
CSVEVPPGDEQFF
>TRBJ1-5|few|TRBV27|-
TGTGCCAGCAGGCGGGGGGATCAGCCCCAGCATTTT
CASRRGDQPQHF
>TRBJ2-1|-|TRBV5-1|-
TGCGCCAGCAATAAGGACGTCTACAATGAGCAGTTCTTC
CASNKDVYNEQFF
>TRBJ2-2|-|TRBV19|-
TGTGCCAGTAGTATAGGAACAGGGTGGAAAACCGGGGAGCTGTTTTTT
CASSIGTGWKTGELFF
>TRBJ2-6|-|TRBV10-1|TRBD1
TGCGCCAGCAGTGGGGACAGGGCGGCCGGGGCCAACGTCCTGACTTTC
CASSGDRAAGANVLTF
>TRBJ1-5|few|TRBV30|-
TGTGCCTGGGGGGTGGGGGGAACTCAGCCCCAGCATTTT
CAWGVGGTQPQHF
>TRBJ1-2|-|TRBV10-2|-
TGCGCCAGCAGTTTGGGGGCTCGAGGGGGCTACACCTTC
CASSLGARGGYTF
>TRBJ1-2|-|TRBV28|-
TGTGCCAGCAGTTGGTTAGCGGGAGGGATGGGAGGCTACACCTTC
CASSWLAGGMGGYTF
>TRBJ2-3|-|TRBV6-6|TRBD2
TGTGCCAGCAGTCCACTAGCGGGAGGAGGTGATACGCAGTATTTT
CASSPLAGGGDTQYF
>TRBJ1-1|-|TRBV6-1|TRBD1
TGTGCCAGCAGTGTTAACAGGGGGAGGAGAACTGAAGCTTTCTTT
CASSVNRGRRTEAFF
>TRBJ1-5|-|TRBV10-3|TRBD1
TGTGCCATCAGTGGGGGACAGGGTTGGAATCAGCCCCAGCATTTT
CAISGGQGWNQPQHF
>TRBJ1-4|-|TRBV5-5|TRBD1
TGTGCCAGCAGCAACAGCCGGACAGGGAGGGAAAAACTGTTTTTT
CASSNSRTGREKLFF
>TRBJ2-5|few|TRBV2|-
TGTGCCAGCAGTGAATCCGTAACCCAGTACTTC
CASSESVTQYF
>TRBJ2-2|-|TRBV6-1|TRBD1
TGTGCCAGCAGTGCGACAGGGGCGGCCACCGGGGAGCTGTTTTTT
CASSATGAATGELFF
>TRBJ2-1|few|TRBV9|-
TGTGCCAGCAGCTACCACAGCTTCTCCTACAATGAGCAGTTCTTC
CASSYHSFSYNEQFF
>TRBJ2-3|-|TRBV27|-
TGTGCCAGCAGTTTATCGATAGGAAGCACAGATACGCAGTATTTT
CASSLSIGSTDTQYF
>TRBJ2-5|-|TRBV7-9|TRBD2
TGTGCCAGCAGCTTGTCGGGGAGGGTCCCCGAGACCCAGTACTTC
CASSLSGRVPETQYF
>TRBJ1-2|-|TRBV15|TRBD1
TGTGCCACCAGCCCGGGACAGAACTATGGCTACACCTTC
CATSPGQNYGYTF
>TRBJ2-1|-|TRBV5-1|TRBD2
TGCGCCAGCAGTTCACTTACTAGCGGACCGTACAATGAGCAGTTCTTC
CASSSLTSGPYNEQFF
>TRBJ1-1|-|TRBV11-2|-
TGTGCCAGCAGCTTAGATCAGGGTTTGGAAGCTTTCTTT
CASSLDQGLEAFF
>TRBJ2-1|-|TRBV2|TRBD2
TGTGCCAGCAGGGAAGCGGGAGTGTCCTACAATGAGCAGTTCTTC
CASREAGVSYNEQFF
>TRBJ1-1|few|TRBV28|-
TGTGCCAGCAGTTTAGGGGGCCCGAACACTGAAGCTTTCTTT
CASSLGGPNTEAFF
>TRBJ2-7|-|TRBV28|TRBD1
TGTGCCAGCAGTCCCCTCGGACAGGGGGCCTACGAGCAGTACTTC
CASSPLGQGAYEQYF
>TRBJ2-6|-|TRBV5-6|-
TGTGCCAGCAGCTTAACGGCTCACTCTGGGGCCAACGTCCTGACTTTC
CASSLTAHSGANVLTF
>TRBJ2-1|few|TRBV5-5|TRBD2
TGTGCCAGCAGCCCACGACCAGCGGGGAACTACAATGAGCAGTTCTTC
CASSPRPAGNYNEQFF
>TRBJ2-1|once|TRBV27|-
TGTGCCAGCAGTGTCAAACTTGTGTTCCCCTACAATGAGCAGTTCTTC
CASSVKLVFPYNEQFF
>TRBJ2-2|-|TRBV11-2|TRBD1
TGTGCCAGCAGCTTGGGACAGGGAAACACCGGGGAGCTGTTTTTT
CASSLGQGNTGELFF
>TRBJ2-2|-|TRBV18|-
TGTGCCAGCCACTCATCCCGGGGCCGGGCTGGGGACACCGGGGAGCTGTTTTTT
CASHSSRGRAGDTGELFF
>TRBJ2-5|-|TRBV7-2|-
TGTGCCAGCAGCGTTAGCGGACAAGAGACCCAGTACTTC
CASSVSGQETQYF
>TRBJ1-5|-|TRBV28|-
TGTGCCAGCAGGAGTAGCAATCAGCCCCAGCATTTT
CASRSSNQPQHF
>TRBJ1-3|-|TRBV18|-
TGTGCCAGCTCACCACAAGGGGTACTCTCTGGAAACACCATATATTTT
CASSPQGVLSGNTIYF
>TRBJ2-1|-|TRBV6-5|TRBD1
TGTGCCAGCAGTTACTCGTTCGGACAGGGCAATGAGCAGTTCTTC
CASSYSFGQGNEQFF
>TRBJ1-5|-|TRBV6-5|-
TGTGCCAGCAGTCCTAGGGGAGGCAATCAGCCCCAGCATTTT
CASSPRGGNQPQHF
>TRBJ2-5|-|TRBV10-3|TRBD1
TGTGCCATCAGCGGGACAGCCAAGGAGACCCAGTACTTC
CAISGTAKETQYF
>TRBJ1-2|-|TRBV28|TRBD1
TGTGCCAGCCGGGACAGGGCCGCGGATGGCTACACCTTC
CASRDRAADGYTF
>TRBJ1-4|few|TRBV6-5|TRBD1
TGTGCCAGCAGAGAAGGGGGCGCAAGGGAAAAACTGTTTTTT
CASREGGAREKLFF
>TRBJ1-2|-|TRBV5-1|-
TGCGCCAGCAACCCACCGGGGGGCTATGGCTACACCTTC
CASNPPGGYGYTF
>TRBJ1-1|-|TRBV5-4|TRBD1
TGTGCCAGCAGCTTTCGGGACAGGGGGCCCCGAGCTTTCTTT
CASSFRDRGPRAFF
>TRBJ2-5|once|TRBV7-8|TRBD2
TGTGCCAGCAGCCAAGGAACTAGCGGCCCCCAAGAGACCCAGTACTTC
CASSQGTSGPQETQYF
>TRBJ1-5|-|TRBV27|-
TGTGCCAGCAGTCAACGGGGGGGCAATCAGCCCCAGCATTTT
CASSQRGGNQPQHF